This TCR beta chain derives from a study of blood T cell repertoires in COVID-19. Turning to the study itself: COVID-19 samples from acute and convalescent phases originated in the United States, Italy and Spain. In each case, the material was cDNA or gDNA derived from T cells, B-cell-depleted T cells, or PBMCs.

As handled by the study authors: For nucleated cells, counts were estimated from reference gene primer amplification. The protocol was immunoSEQ multiplex PCR, while the TCRdb copy is restricted to in-frame clones and leaves out a portion. From that table come the V and J calls and clone size; the DNA was used to work out D and trimming. The table lists a few hundred thousand clones, roughly 80% of them singletons. Per the germline V gene, CDR1 is LGHNA and CDR2 is YSLEER. The CDR3 runs 14 residues. The V end lost 0 bases, the J end lost 4 bases, and 9 bases lay between the germline ends. This clonotype was obtained from an elderly woman with acute or convalescent COVID-19. The rearrangement joins TRBV4-3 to TRBJ1-2; D is ambiguous. The sample comprised peripheral blood. The CDR3 DNA sequence: TGCGCCAGCAGCCAAGATACCCGGTTCTATGGCTACACCTTC. Translation: CASSQDTRFYGYTF.